The 7 T cell receptor beta chains in this list originate from one sample, sequenced in a study of cytomegalovirus exposure and HLA in healthy donors. The PCR employed 60 Vbeta primers together with 13 Jbeta primers. The table came from immunoSEQ multiplex PCR; TCRdb's copy has only in-frame clones and leaves some out. The sample holds roughly 140,000 clones, roughly 80% seen once. Sequencing input: PBMCs. These receptors originate from a woman aged 40 to 49 in good health and CMV-seropositive.

This chain's CDR3 is CASSEGTGEYEQYF. In DNA, the CDR3 is TGTGCCAGCAGTGAAGGGACAGGGGAGTACGAGCAGTACTTC. This sequence joins TRBV2 and TRBJ2-7; 9 nucleotides agree with TRBD1. The CDR3 has 14 amino acids. V was clipped by 1 base and J by 4 bases; unmatched bases: 2. Germline-derived CDR1 and CDR2 are SNHLY and FYNNEI.

The chain couples TRBV25-1 to TRBJ2-5; D gene ambiguous. V was trimmed by 1 base and J by 1 base, leaving 7 bases between them. Germline CDR1 and CDR2: MGHDK and SYGVNS. The CDR3 is 14 residues long. CDR3 region: CASSEFTAQETQYF. The CDR3 nucleotides are TGTGCCAGCAGTGAATTCACAGCCCAAGAGACCCAGTACTTC.

The J gene is TRBJ2-5, the V gene TRBV30, with unresolved D. In germline, CDR1 is GTSNPN, CDR2 SVGIG (reference sequence). Trimming took 3 bases from V and 0 from J, leaving 5 bases between them. The CDR3 is 12 residues long. The CDR3 DNA follows: TGTGCCTGGAGCATAGACCAAGAGACCCAGTACTTC. Translating it yields CAWSIDQETQYF. The full variable domain, with the rest looked up from reference TRBV30 and TRBJ2-5, is SQTIHQWPATLVQPVGSPLSLECTVEGTSNPNLYWYRQAAGRGLQLLFYSVGIGQISSEVPQNLSASRPQDRQFILSSKKLLLSDSGFYLCAWSIDQETQYFGPGTRLLVL.

CDR3 sequence: CASSQERGRGRWGYTF. For the CDR3, the DNA is TGCGCCAGCAGCCAAGAAAGGGGCAGGGGGCGGTGGGGCTACACCTTC. V is TRBV4-3 and J is TRBJ1-2; 8 bases agree with TRBD1. The CDR3 consists of 16 residues. Germline V CDR1 and CDR2: LGHNA, YSLEER. V trimming: 0 bases; J trimming: 8 bases; junction bases outside the gene matches: 11.

This clone has only a few counts. The chain employs TRBV6-5 and TRBJ1-1, with D hard to call. Trimming took 5 bases from V and 1 from J, leaving 11 bases between them. The CDR3 is 14 residues long. Germline CDR1 MNHEY, CDR2 SVGAGI. CDR3 residues: CASSNGGPNTEAFF. The CDR3 bases are TGTGCCAGCAGTAACGGAGGGCCGAACACTGAAGCTTTCTTT.

In regard to this clone: Other DNA sequences in the same sample also yield this CDR3. The rearrangement uses TRBV28 and TRBJ1-6; 8 bases line up with TRBD1. CDR1 and CDR2 (germline): MDHEN, SYDVKM. The CDR3 sequence is 14 residues long. V lost 3 bases, J lost 10 bases, and 5 bases stayed unmatched. The CDR3 bases are TGTGCCAGCAGTTTGACAGGGGTTGGGTCACCCCTCCACTTT. It codes for CASSLTGVGSPLHF. The variable domain in full, completed from reference TRBV28 and TRBJ1-6, reads DVKVTQSSRYLVKRTGEKVFLECVQDMDHENMFWYRQDPGLGLRLIYFSYDVKMKEKGDIPEGYSVSREKKERFSLILESASTNQTSMYLCASSLTGVGSPLHFGNGTRLTVT.

This chain uses TRBV5-1 with TRBJ2-7, with 7 bases that match TRBD1. The V segment lost 4 bases and the J segment 0 bases; nucleotides outside the gene matches: 7. The V gene's germline CDR1 is SGHRS and CDR2 YFSETQ. There are 15 residues in the CDR3. The CDR3 DNA reads as TGCGCCAGCAGCCCGCAAGACAGGGCCTCCTACGAGCAGTACTTC. Its protein is CASSPQDRASYEQYF.